This TCR beta chain was sequenced during a study of blood T cell repertoires in COVID-19. On the study more broadly: Donors in the United States, Italy and Spain gave samples during acute or convalescent COVID-19. T cells, B-cell-depleted T cells, or PBMCs provided the cDNA or gDNA that served as material.

The CDR3 covers 16 residues. J gave up 4 bases and V 2 bases, and 6 bases lay outside the gene matches. The V gene's germline CDR1 is SGHRS and CDR2 YFSETQ. Authors' methods: Amplifying reference gene primers gave estimates of nucleated cell counts. Assay: immunoSEQ multiplex PCR; the TCRdb copy retains only in-frame clones and omits some. V and J calls plus clone size are reproduced from that table; the DNA served to infer D and trimming. The table records roughly 200,000 clones, around nine tenths of them present only once. The specimen was peripheral blood. The TCR comes from a man aged 40-49 years with acute or convalescent COVID-19. The rearrangement uses TRBV5-1 and TRBJ2-3, with 11 bases matching TRBD2. The CDR3 DNA is TGCGCCAGCAGCTTCCTTCTAGCGGGGGGCGCAGATACGCAGTATTTT. This gives the protein CASSFLLAGGADTQYF.